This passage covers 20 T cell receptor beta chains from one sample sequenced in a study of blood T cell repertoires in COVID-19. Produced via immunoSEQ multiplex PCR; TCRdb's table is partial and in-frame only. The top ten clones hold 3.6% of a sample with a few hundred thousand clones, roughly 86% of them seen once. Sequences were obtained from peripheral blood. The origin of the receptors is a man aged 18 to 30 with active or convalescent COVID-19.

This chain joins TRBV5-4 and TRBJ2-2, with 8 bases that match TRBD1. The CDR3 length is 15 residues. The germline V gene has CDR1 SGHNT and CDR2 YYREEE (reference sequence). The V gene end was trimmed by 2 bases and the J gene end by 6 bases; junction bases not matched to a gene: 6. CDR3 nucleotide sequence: TGTGCCAGCAGCTTAGTGGACAGGGTGGCCGGGGAGCTGTTTTTT. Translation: CASSLVDRVAGELFF. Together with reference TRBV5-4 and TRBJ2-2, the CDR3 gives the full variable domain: ETGVTQSPTHLIKTRGQQVTLRCSSQSGHNTVSWYQQALGQGPQFIFQYYREEENGRGNFPPRFSGLQFPNYSSELNVNALELDDSALYLCASSLVDRVAGELFFGEGSRLTVL.

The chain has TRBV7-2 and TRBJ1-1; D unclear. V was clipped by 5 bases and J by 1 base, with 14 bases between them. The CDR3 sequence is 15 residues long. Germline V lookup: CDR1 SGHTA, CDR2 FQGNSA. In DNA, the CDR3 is TGTGCCAGCAGCCCTCCAGGCAGGTCGAACACTGAAGCTTTCTTT. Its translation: CASSPPGRSNTEAFF. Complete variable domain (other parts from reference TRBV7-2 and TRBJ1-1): GAGVSQSPSNKVTEKGKDVELRCDPISGHTALYWYRQSLGQGLEFLIYFQGNSAPDKSGLPSDRFSAERTGGSVSTLTIQRTQQEDSAVYLCASSPPGRSNTEAFFGQGTRLTVV.

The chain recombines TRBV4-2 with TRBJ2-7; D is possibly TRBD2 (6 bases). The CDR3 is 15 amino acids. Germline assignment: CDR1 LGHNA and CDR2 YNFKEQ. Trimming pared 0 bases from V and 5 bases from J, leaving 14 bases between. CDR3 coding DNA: TGTGCCAGCAGCCAAGATGGAGGGGCTGGCGACGAGCAGTACTTC. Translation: CASSQDGGAGDEQYF.

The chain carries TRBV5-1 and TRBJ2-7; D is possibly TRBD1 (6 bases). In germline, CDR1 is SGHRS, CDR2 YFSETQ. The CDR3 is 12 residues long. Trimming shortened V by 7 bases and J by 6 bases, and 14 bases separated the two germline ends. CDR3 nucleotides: TGCGCCAGCGGATCCCAGGGGCGCGAGCAGTACTTC. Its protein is CASGSQGREQYF.

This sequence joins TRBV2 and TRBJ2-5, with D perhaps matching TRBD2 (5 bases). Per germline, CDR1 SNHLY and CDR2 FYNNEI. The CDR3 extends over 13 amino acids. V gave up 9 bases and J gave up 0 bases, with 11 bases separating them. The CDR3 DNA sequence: TGTGCCAGTCTCGAGGGAAACCAAGAGACCCAGTACTTC. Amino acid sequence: CASLEGNQETQYF.

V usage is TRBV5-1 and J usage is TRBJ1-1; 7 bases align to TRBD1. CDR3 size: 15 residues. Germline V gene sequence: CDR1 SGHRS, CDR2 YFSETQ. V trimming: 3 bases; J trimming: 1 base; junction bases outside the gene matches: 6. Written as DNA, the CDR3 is TGCGCCAGCAGCTCTAGGACAGGAACGAACACTGAAGCTTTCTTT. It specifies CASSSRTGTNTEAFF. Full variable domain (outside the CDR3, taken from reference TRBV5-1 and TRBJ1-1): KAGVTQTPRYLIKTRGQQVTLSCSPISGHRSVSWYQQTPGQGLQFLFEYFSETQRNKGNFPGRFSGRQFSNSRSEMNVSTLELGDSALYLCASSSRTGTNTEAFFGQGTRLTVV.

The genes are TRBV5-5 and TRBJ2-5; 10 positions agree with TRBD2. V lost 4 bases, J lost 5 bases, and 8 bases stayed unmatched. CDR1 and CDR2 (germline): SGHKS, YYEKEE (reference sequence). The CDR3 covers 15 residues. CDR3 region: CASSNLLAGDETQYF. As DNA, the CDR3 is TGTGCCAGCAGCAACCTCCTAGCGGGAGATGAGACCCAGTACTTC.

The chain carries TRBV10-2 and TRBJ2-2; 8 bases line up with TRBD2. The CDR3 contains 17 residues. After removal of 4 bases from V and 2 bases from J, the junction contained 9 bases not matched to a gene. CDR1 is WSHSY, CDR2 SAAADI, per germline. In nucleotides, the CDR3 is TGCGCCAGCAGTGGACCGGGACTAGGCCTCAACACCGGGGAGCTGTTTTTT. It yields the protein CASSGPGLGLNTGELFF.

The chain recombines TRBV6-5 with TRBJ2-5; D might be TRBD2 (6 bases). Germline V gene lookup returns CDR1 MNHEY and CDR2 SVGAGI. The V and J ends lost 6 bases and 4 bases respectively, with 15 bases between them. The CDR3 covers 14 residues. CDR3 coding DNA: TGTGCCAGCAGACACCTCCTGGGGGGAGAGACCCAGTACTTC. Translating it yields CASRHLLGGETQYF.

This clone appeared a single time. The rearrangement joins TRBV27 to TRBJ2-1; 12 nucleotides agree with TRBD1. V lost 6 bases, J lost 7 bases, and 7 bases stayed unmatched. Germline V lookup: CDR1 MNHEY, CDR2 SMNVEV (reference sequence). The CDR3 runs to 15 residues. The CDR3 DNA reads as TGTGCCAGCAGCCCCCAGGGACAGGGGGCGAATGAGCAGTTCTTC. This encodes CASSPQGQGANEQFF.

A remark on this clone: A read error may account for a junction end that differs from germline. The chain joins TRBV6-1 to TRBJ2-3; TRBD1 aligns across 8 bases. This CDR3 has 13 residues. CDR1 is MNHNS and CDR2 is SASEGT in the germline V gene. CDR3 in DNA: TGTGCCAGCAGTGAAGCTCCGGGACAGGAGTGGGGTTTT. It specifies CASSEAPGQEWGF.

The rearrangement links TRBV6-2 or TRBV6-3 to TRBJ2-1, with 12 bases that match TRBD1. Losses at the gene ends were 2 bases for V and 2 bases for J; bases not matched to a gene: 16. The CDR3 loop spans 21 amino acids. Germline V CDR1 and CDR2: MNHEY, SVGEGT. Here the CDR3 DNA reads TGTGCCAGCAGTTACCCAACCGGGACAGGGGGCCCGTTAGAGACCTACAATGAGCAGTTCTTC. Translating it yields CASSYPTGTGGPLETYNEQFF.

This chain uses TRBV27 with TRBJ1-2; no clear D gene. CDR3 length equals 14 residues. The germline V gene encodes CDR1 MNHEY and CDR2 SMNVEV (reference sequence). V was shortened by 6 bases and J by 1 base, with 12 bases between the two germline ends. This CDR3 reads CASSSGGYNYGYTF. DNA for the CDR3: TGTGCCAGCAGCTCAGGAGGATATAACTATGGCTACACCTTC.

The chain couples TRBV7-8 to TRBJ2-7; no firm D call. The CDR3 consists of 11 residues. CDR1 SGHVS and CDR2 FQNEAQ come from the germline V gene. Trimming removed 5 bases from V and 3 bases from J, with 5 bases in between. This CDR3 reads CASSLNYEQYF. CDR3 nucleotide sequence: TGTGCCAGCAGCCTTAACTACGAGCAGTACTTC.

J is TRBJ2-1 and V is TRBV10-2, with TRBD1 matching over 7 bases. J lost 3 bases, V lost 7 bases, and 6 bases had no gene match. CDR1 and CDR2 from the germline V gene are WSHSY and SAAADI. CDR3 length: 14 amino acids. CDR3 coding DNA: TGCGCCAGCACCGAGGCAGGGGGCTACAATGAGCAGTTCTTC. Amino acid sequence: CASTEAGGYNEQFF.

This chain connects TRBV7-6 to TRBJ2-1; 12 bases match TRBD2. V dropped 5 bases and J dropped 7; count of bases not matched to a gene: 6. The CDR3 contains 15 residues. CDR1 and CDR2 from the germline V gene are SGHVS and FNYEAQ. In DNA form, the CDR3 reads TGTGCCAGCAGCCCGGGGACTAGCGGGCTGAATGAGCAGTTCTTC. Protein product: CASSPGTSGLNEQFF.

The CDR3 spells CASSLPSSYEQYF. The CDR3 DNA sequence: TGTGCCAGCAGCTTACCGAGCTCCTACGAGCAGTACTTC. The chain links TRBV7-9 to TRBJ2-7; no reliable D call. The CDR3 is 13 amino acids. V lost 2 bases, J lost 0 bases, and 5 bases lay in between. Germline lookup yields CDR1 SEHNR and CDR2 FQNEAQ (reference sequence).

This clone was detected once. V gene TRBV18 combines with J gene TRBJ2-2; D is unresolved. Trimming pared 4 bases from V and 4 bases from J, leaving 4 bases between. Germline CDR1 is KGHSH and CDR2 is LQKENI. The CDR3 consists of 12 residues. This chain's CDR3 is CASSLLTGELFF. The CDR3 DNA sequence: TGTGCCAGCTCACTCCTCACCGGGGAGCTGTTTTTT.

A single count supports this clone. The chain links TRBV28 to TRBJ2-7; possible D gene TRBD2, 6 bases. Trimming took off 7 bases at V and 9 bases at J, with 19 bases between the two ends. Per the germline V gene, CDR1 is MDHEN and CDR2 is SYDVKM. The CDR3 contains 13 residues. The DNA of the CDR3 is TGTGCCAGCATGGGGGACTCGCCAATGGGGCAGTACTTC. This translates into CASMGDSPMGQYF. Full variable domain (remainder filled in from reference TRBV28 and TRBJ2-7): DVKVTQSSRYLVKRTGEKVFLECVQDMDHENMFWYRQDPGLGLRLIYFSYDVKMKEKGDIPEGYSVSREKKERFSLILESASTNQTSMYLCASMGDSPMGQYFGPGTRLTVT.

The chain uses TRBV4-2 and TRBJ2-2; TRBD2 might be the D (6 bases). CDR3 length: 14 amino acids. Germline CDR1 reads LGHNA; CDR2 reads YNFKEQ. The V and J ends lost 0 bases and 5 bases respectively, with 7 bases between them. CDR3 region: CASSQDGGTGELFF. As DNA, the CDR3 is TGTGCCAGCAGCCAAGACGGGGGAACCGGGGAGCTGTTTTTT.